This entry lists 21 T cell receptor beta chains sequenced from one sample in a study of control samples from healthy donors and cancer patients. Measured with immunoSEQ multiplex PCR; TCRdb has only the in-frame clones, and not every one. Seen here are over 90,000 clones, about 92% observed once, and the top ten hold about 2.5%. The sequenced sample consisted of blood. These receptors all stem from a woman aged 18 to 35 in good health.

The chain combines TRBV27 with TRBJ1-1; TRBD1 aligns across 7 bases. V trimming: 2 bases; J trimming: 0 bases; junction bases outside the gene matches: 3. Germline V CDR1 and CDR2: MNHEY, SMNVEV (reference sequence). CDR3 length: 15 amino acids. The CDR3 spells CASSLARGVNTEAFF. CDR3 nucleotides: TGTGCCAGCAGTTTAGCCAGGGGGGTGAACACTGAAGCTTTCTTT.

This clone has just one count. The rearrangement joins TRBV6-5 to TRBJ2-3; D call uncertain. CDR1 MNHEY and CDR2 SVGAGI come from the germline V gene. The CDR3 covers 12 residues. Trimming took off 6 bases at V and 0 bases at J, with 4 bases between the two ends. The CDR3 reads CASRQSTDTQYF. The CDR3 DNA reads TGTGCCAGCAGACAGAGCACAGATACGCAGTATTTT.

The chain is built from TRBV5-1 and TRBJ2-5, with TRBD1 matching over 9 bases. The CDR3 loop spans 14 amino acids. Germline V gene sequence: CDR1 SGHRS, CDR2 YFSETQ. J lost 4 bases, V lost 0 bases, and 1 base had no gene match. The CDR3 DNA reads TGCGCCAGCAGCTTGGACAGGGGGCGAGAGACCCAGTACTTC. As protein: CASSLDRGRETQYF.

The chain uses TRBV12-5 and TRBJ1-1, with D perhaps TRBD1 (5 bases). The ends were cut back, 1 base at V and 10 bases at J, with 16 bases in the middle. The germline gives CDR1 LGHNT, CDR2 FRNRAP. The CDR3 runs 14 residues. Here the CDR3 DNA reads TGTGCTAGTGGTTTGGCAGGGACGGTCGGTGGAGCTTTCTTT. It yields the protein CASGLAGTVGGAFF.

The chain uses TRBV30 and TRBJ2-7; D is unresolved. V dropped 4 bases and J dropped 2 bases, with 6 bases sitting between them. The CDR3 is made up of 11 amino acids. Germline loops: CDR1 GTSNPN, CDR2 SVGIG (reference sequence). The CDR3 spells CAWIAAYEQYF. Written as DNA, the CDR3 is TGTGCCTGGATCGCGGCCTACGAGCAGTACTTC.

J is TRBJ1-5 and V is TRBV5-1; 7 bases match TRBD1. This CDR3 is built from 16 residues. Looked up from germline, CDR1 is SGHRS and CDR2 is YFSETQ. The V and J ends lost 4 bases and 2 bases, in that order; junction bases with no gene match: 9. Here the CDR3 reads CASSARRGCGNQPQHF. In DNA, the CDR3 is TGCGCCAGCAGCGCGCGCAGGGGGTGCGGCAATCAGCCCCAGCATTTT. Filled out from reference TRBV5-1 and TRBJ1-5, the complete variable domain reads KAGVTQTPRYLIKTRGQQVTLSCSPISGHRSVSWYQQTPGQGLQFLFEYFSETQRNKGNFPGRFSGRQFSNSRSEMNVSTLELGDSALYLCASSARRGCGNQPQHFGDGTRLSIL.

This rearrangement joins TRBV10-3 to TRBJ1-6, with 7 bases that match TRBD1. CDR3 length: 12 amino acids. Germline CDR1 and CDR2: ENHRY and SYGVKD. V trimming: 11 bases; J trimming: 7 bases; junction bases outside the gene matches: 5. The CDR3 protein is CASWDRNSPLHF. CDR3 coding DNA: TGTGCCTCCTGGGACAGAAATTCACCCCTCCACTTT.

The chain couples TRBV10-1 to TRBJ1-1; D not certain. CDR1 is WNHNN, CDR2 SYGVQD, per germline (reference sequence). The V gene lost 2 bases and the J gene lost 4 bases, with 5 bases spanning the gap. This CDR3 has 12 residues. The CDR3 region has the DNA TGCGCCAGCAGTGAGACGGGCACTGAAGCTTTCTTT. This gives the protein CASSETGTEAFF.

V gene TRBV9 combines with J gene TRBJ1-1; D perhaps matches TRBD1 (5 bases). Trimming removed 6 bases from V and 2 bases from J, with 11 bases in between. Germline-derived CDR1 and CDR2 are SGDLS and YYNGEE. The CDR3 length is 13 residues. Here the CDR3 DNA reads TGTGCCAGCACCGGGGACTTTAACACTGAAGCTTTCTTT. Translating gives CASTGDFNTEAFF.

The V gene is TRBV28, the J gene TRBJ2-4; D perhaps matches TRBD1 (5 bases). This CDR3 is 16 amino acids long. V dropped 6 bases and J dropped 1 base, with 16 bases sitting between them. Looked up from germline, CDR1 is MDHEN and CDR2 is SYDVKM. The CDR3 loop is CASSVIGGAAKNIQYF. CDR3 DNA: TGTGCCAGCAGCGTGATCGGTGGGGCTGCCAAAAACATTCAGTACTTC.

The J gene is TRBJ1-3, the V gene TRBV7-9, with D perhaps TRBD1 (5 bases). Deletions cut 3 bases from V and 1 base from J, with 13 bases between. CDR1 and CDR2 (germline): SEHNR, FQNEAQ (reference sequence). The CDR3 covers 16 residues. DNA of the CDR3: TGTGCCAGCAGCTTTGGGACCCCGGGTTCTGGAAACACCATATATTTT. Protein sequence: CASSFGTPGSGNTIYF.

The V call is TRBV6-6, the J call TRBJ1-5; 7 nucleotides match TRBD1. V lost 5 bases, J lost 4 bases, and 8 bases stayed unmatched. CDR3 length: 15 residues. Germline V gene data show CDR1 as MNHNY and CDR2 as SVGAGI (reference sequence). CDR3 in amino acids: CASSTQGGKNQPQHF. The CDR3 nucleotides read TGTGCCAGCAGTACTCAGGGGGGGAAAAATCAGCCCCAGCATTTT.

The V and J genes are TRBV13 and TRBJ2-3, with 13 bases matching TRBD2. CDR3 length equals 17 residues. Germline trimming cut 5 bases from V and 0 bases from J; bases unmatched to any gene: 5. The V gene's germline CDR1 is PRHDT and CDR2 FYEKMQ (reference sequence). The DNA for the CDR3 is TGTGCCAGCAGCCGGAAACTAGCGGGGGGGAGCACAGATACGCAGTATTTT. Translated, it gives CASSRKLAGGSTDTQYF.

The V call is TRBV4-1, the J call TRBJ2-3; D call uncertain. The CDR3 extends over 12 amino acids. Trimming pared 4 bases from V and 3 bases from J, leaving 5 bases between. The germline V gene encodes CDR1 MGHRA and CDR2 YSYEKL. Here the CDR3 DNA reads TGCGCCAGCAGCCTCGTTACAGATACGCAGTATTTT. Its protein is CASSLVTDTQYF.

A single count supports this clone. The gene calls are TRBV7-2 and TRBJ2-3; 9 bases are shared with TRBD2. Germline loops: CDR1 SGHTA, CDR2 FQGNSA. V shed 6 bases and J 6 bases; nucleotides not matched to a gene: 7. This CDR3 has 14 residues. CDR3 in amino acids: CASSTSGGWDTQYF. The CDR3 DNA follows: TGTGCCAGCAGTACAAGCGGGGGGTGGGATACGCAGTATTTT.

This chain connects TRBV5-6 to TRBJ1-3; no definite D call. The CDR3 is 15 residues long. Trimming took 5 bases from V and 4 from J, leaving 16 bases between them. Germline CDR1 reads SGHDT; CDR2 reads YYEEEE. The CDR3, as DNA: TGTGCCAGCAGGATCGGACTTACTGGCGGAAACACCATATATTTT. Translating gives CASRIGLTGGNTIYF. The whole variable domain, remainder taken from reference TRBV5-6 and TRBJ1-3, is DAGVTQSPTHLIKTRGQQVTLRCSPKSGHDTVSWYQQALGQGPQFIFQYYEEEERQRGNFPDRFSGHQFPNYSSELNVNALLLGDSALYLCASRIGLTGGNTIYFGEGSWLTVV.

The rearrangement links TRBV7-9 to TRBJ2-1; 7 bases line up with TRBD2. The CDR3 totals 18 residues. Germline CDR1 is SEHNR and CDR2 is FQNEAQ (reference sequence). Trimming cost V 4 bases and J 7 bases; bases outside gene matches: 19. This CDR3 is CASSSAPGTTAWPNEQFF. CDR3 nucleotides: TGTGCCAGCAGCTCCGCTCCCGGGACTACTGCTTGGCCAAATGAGCAGTTCTTC.

This chain joins TRBV9 and TRBJ1-1; D unresolved. V dropped 5 bases and J dropped 4 bases, with 15 bases sitting between them. This CDR3 is built from 14 residues. In germline, CDR1 is SGDLS, CDR2 YYNGEE. As DNA, the CDR3 is TGTGCCAGCAGTCGATCGACCATTTTCACTGAAGCTTTCTTT. Protein: CASSRSTIFTEAFF.

V gene TRBV19 combines with J gene TRBJ1-2; TRBD1 matches at 7 bases. Per germline, CDR1 LNHDA and CDR2 SQIVND (reference sequence). Trimming cost V 7 bases and J 2 bases; bases outside gene matches: 7. The CDR3 is made up of 14 amino acids. CDR3 nucleotides: TGTGCCAGTAATCCAGGGGGAGAAAACTATGGCTACACCTTC. Its translation: CASNPGGENYGYTF.

This rearrangement joins TRBV2 to TRBJ1-3; D gene ambiguous. The V and J ends lost 0 bases and 0 bases respectively, with 12 bases between them. Germline CDR1 reads SNHLY; CDR2 reads FYNNEI. This CDR3 contains 17 residues. This chain's CDR3 is CASSEAPFSSSGNTIYF. The CDR3, as DNA: TGTGCCAGCAGTGAAGCGCCGTTCAGCAGCTCTGGAAACACCATATATTTT.

This chain connects TRBV27 to TRBJ1-1; D is perhaps TRBD1 (6 bases). The CDR3 is made up of 13 amino acids. In germline, CDR1 is MNHEY, CDR2 SMNVEV (reference sequence). The V and J ends lost 6 bases and 0 bases respectively, with 8 bases between them. The CDR3 DNA sequence: TGTGCCAGCAGAGGACAGCTGAACACTGAAGCTTTCTTT. Protein: CASRGQLNTEAFF.